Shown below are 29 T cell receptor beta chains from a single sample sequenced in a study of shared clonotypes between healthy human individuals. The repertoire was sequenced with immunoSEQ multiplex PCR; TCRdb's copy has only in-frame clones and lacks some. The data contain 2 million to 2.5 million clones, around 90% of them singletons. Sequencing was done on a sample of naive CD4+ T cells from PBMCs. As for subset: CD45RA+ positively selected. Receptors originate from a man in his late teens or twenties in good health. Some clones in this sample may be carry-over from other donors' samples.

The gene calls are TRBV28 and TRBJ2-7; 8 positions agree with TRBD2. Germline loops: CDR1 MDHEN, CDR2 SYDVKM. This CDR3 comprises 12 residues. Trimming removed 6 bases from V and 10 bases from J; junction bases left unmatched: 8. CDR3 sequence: CASSLREGRQYF. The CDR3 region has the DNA TGTGCCAGCAGCCTCCGGGAGGGCCGCCAGTACTTC.

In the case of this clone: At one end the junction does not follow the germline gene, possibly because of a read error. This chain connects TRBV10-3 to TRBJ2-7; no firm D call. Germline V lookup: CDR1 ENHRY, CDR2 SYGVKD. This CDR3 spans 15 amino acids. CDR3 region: CAISEKLGQLYAQYF. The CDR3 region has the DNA TGTGCCATCAGTGAGAAGTTAGGGCAGCTGTACGCGCAGTACTTC.

This CDR3 reads CSVASGGYEQYF. The CDR3 DNA reads TGCAGCGTTGCGTCGGGAGGTTACGAGCAGTACTTC. The rearrangement joins TRBV29-1 to TRBJ2-7, with 7 positions matching TRBD2. The CDR3 contains 12 residues. Losses at the gene ends were 4 bases for V and 4 bases for J; bases not matched to a gene: 4. Germline assignment: CDR1 SQVTM and CDR2 ANQGSEA.

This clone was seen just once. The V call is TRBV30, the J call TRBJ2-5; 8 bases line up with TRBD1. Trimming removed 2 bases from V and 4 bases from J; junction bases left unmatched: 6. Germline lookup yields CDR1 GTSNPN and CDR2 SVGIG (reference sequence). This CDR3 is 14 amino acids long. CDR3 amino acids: CAWSSDRVGETQYF. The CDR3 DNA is TGTGCCTGGAGTTCGGACAGGGTTGGAGAGACCCAGTACTTC.

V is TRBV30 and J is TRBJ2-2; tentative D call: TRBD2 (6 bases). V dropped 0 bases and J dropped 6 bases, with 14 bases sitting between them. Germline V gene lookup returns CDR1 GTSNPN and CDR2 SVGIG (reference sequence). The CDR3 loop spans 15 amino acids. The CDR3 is CAWSVAARLAGELFF. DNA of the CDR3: TGTGCCTGGAGTGTGGCGGCCCGACTAGCCGGGGAGCTGTTTTTT. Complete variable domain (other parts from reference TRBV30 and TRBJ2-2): SQTIHQWPATLVQPVGSPLSLECTVEGTSNPNLYWYRQAAGRGLQLLFYSVGIGQISSEVPQNLSASRPQDRQFILSSKKLLLSDSGFYLCAWSVAARLAGELFFGEGSRLTVL.

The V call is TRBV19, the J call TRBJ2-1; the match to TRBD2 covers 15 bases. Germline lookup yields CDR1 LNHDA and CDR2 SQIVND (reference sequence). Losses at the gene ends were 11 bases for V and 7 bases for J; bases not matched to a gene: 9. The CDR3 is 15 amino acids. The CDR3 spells CASGTSGGSWNEQFF. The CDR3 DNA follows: TGTGCCTCAGGGACTAGCGGGGGGTCGTGGAATGAGCAGTTCTTC.

Written as DNA, the CDR3 is TGTGCCAGCAGCGTAGCTCCGACACCACAAGAGACCCAGTACTTC. Translating it yields CASSVAPTPQETQYF. The gene calls are TRBV9 and TRBJ2-5, with D hard to call. Trimming stripped 0 bases from V and 2 bases from J, with 11 bases between. CDR1 SGDLS and CDR2 YYNGEE come from the germline V gene. The CDR3 length is 15 residues.

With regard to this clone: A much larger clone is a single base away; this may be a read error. CDR3 region: CASSWNTEAFF. The CDR3 DNA sequence: TGTGCCAGCAGCTGGAACACTGAAGCTTTCTTT. The chain employs TRBV7-2 and TRBJ1-1, with unresolved D. The germline V gene has CDR1 SGHTA and CDR2 FQGNSA. The CDR3 covers 11 residues. Trimming stripped 4 bases from V and 1 base from J, with 1 base between. Using reference TRBV7-2 and TRBJ1-1 for the parts outside the CDR3, the full variable domain is GAGVSQSPSNKVTEKGKDVELRCDPISGHTALYWYRQSLGQGLEFLIYFQGNSAPDKSGLPSDRFSAERTGGSVSTLTIQRTQQEDSAVYLCASSWNTEAFFGQGTRLTVV.

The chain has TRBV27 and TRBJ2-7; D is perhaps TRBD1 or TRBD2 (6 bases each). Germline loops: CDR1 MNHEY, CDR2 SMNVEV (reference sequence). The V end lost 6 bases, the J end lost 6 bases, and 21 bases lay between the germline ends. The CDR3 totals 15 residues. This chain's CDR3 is CASSPLGGILREQYF. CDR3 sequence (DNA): TGTGCCAGCAGCCCGTTGGGGGGCATACTACGCGAGCAGTACTTC.

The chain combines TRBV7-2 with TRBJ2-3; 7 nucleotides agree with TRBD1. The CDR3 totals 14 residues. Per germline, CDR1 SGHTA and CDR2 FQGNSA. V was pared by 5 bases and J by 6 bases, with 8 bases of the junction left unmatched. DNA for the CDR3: TGTGCCAGCAGCACGACAGGGATCTTGGATACGCAGTATTTT. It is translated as CASSTTGILDTQYF.

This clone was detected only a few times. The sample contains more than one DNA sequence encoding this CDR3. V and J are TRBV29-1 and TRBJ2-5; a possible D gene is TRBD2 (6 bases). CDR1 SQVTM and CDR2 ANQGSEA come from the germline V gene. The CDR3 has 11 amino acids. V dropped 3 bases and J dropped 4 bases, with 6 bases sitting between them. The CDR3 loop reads CSVEGGETQYF. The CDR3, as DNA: TGCAGCGTTGAGGGGGGAGAGACCCAGTACTTC.

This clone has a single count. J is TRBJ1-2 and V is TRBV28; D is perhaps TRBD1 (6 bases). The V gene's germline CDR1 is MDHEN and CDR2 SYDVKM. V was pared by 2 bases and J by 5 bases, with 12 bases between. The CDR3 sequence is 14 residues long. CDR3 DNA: TGTGCCAGCAGTTTAACGGGGGGCTGGTATGGCTACACCTTC. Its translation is CASSLTGGWYGYTF.

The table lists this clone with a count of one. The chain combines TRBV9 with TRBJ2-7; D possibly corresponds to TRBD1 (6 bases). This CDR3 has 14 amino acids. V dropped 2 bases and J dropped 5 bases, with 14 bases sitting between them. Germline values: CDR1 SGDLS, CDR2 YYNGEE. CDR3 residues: CASSVGLSGDEQYF. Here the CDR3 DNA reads TGTGCCAGCAGCGTTGGGCTATCAGGGGACGAGCAGTACTTC.

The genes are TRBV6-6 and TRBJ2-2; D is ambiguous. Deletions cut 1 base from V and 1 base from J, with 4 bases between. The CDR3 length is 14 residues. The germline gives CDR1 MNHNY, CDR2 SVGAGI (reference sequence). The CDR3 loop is CASSYFMNTGELFF. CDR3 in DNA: TGTGCCAGCAGTTACTTCATGAACACCGGGGAGCTGTTTTTT.

The CDR3: CASSWDGASGNTIYF. The DNA for the CDR3 is TGTGCCAGCAGCTGGGACGGAGCCTCTGGAAACACCATATATTTT. J is TRBJ1-3 and V is TRBV7-9, with D possibly TRBD1 on 5 matching bases. CDR1 is SEHNR, CDR2 FQNEAQ, per germline (reference sequence). The CDR3 covers 15 residues. V was cut by 4 bases and J by 0 bases, with 10 bases left in between. Complete variable domain (other parts from reference TRBV7-9 and TRBJ1-3): DTGVSQNPRHKITKRGQNVTFRCDPISEHNRLYWYRQTLGQGPEFLTYFQNEAQLEKSRLLSDRFSAERPKGSFSTLEIQRTEQGDSAMYLCASSWDGASGNTIYFGEGSWLTVV.

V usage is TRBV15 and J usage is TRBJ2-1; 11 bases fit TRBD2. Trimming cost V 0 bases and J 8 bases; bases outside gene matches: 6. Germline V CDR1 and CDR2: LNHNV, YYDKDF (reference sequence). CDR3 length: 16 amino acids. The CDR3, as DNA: TGTGCCACCAGCAGAGAACTACTAGCGGGAGCGTATGAGCAGTTCTTC. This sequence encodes CATSRELLAGAYEQFF.

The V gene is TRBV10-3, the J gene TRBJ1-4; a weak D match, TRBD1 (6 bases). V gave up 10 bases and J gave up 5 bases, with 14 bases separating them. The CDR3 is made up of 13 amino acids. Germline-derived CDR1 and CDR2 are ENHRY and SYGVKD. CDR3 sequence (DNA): TGTGCCACCAGGACAGAGGGAAATGAAAAACTGTTTTTT. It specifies CATRTEGNEKLFF.

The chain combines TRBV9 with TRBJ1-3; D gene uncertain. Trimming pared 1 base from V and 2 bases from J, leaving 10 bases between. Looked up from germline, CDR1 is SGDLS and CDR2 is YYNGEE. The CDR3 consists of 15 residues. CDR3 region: CASSVFSGAGNTIYF. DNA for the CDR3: TGTGCCAGCAGCGTATTCTCCGGGGCTGGAAACACCATATATTTT.

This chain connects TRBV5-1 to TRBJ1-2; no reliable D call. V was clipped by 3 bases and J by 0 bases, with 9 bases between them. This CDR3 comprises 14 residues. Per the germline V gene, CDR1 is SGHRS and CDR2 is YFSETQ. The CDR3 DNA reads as TGCGCCAGCAGCTCGTCAGTCTCTAACTATGGCTACACCTTC. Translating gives CASSSSVSNYGYTF.

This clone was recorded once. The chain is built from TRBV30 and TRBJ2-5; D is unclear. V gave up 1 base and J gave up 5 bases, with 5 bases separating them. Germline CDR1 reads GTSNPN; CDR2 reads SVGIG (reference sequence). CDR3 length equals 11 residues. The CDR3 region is CAWSGMETQYF. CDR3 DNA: TGTGCCTGGAGTGGGATGGAGACCCAGTACTTC.

For the CDR3, the DNA is TGTGCCAGTAGTGGGAAGACAGGGTACGAGCAGTACTTC. Its protein is CASSGKTGYEQYF. The chain links TRBV19 to TRBJ2-7, with 7 bases fitting TRBD1. The junction had 5 bases not matched to a gene; V was cut back by 5 bases and J by 4 bases. The germline CDR1 and CDR2 sequences are LNHDA and SQIVND (reference sequence). CDR3 size: 13 residues. Together with reference TRBV19 and TRBJ2-7, the CDR3 gives the full variable domain: DGGITQSPKYLFRKEGQNVTLSCEQNLNHDAMYWYRQDPGQGLRLIYYSQIVNDFQKGDIAEGYSVSREKKESFPLTVTSAQKNPTAFYLCASSGKTGYEQYFGPGTRLTVT.

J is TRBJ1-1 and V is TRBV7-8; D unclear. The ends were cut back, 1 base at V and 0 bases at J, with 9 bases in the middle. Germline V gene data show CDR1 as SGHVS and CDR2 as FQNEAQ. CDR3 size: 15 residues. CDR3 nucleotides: TGTGCCAGCAGCTTAGGGTCGGGCCTGAACACTGAAGCTTTCTTT. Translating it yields CASSLGSGLNTEAFF.

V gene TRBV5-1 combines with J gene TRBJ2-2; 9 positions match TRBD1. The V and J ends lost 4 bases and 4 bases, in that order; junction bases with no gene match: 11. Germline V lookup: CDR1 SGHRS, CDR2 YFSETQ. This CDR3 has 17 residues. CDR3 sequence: CASSPSPGQGGTGELFF. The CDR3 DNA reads TGCGCCAGCAGCCCGAGCCCGGGACAGGGAGGCACCGGGGAGCTGTTTTTT.

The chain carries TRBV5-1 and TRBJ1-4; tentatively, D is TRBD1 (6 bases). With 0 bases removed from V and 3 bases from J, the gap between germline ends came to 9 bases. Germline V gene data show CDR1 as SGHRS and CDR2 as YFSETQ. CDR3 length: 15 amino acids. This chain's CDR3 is CASSLVGGPNEKLFF. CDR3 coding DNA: TGCGCCAGCAGCTTGGTTGGGGGCCCTAATGAAAAACTGTTTTTT. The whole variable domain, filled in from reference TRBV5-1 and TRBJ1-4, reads KAGVTQTPRYLIKTRGQQVTLSCSPISGHRSVSWYQQTPGQGLQFLFEYFSETQRNKGNFPGRFSGRQFSNSRSEMNVSTLELGDSALYLCASSLVGGPNEKLFFGSGTQLSVL.

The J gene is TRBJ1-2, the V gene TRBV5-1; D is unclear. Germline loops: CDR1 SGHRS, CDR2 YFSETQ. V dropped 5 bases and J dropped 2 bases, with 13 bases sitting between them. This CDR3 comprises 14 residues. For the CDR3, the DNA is TGCGCCAGCAGACCTCAGGACGGGAACTATGGCTACACCTTC. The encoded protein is CASRPQDGNYGYTF.

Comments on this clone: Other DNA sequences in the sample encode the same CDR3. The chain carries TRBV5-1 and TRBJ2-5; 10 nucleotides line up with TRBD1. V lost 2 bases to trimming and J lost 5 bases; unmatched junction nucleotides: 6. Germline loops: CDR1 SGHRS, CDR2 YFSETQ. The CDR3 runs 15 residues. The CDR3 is CASSFRDRGGETQYF. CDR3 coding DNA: TGCGCCAGCAGCTTCCGGGACAGGGGAGGCGAGACCCAGTACTTC.

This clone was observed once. CDR3 sequence: CAWSGLGDEKLFF. As DNA, the CDR3 is TGTGCCTGGAGTGGTCTAGGGGACGAAAAACTGTTTTTT. This chain links TRBV30 with TRBJ1-4; D is possibly TRBD1 (5 bases). V lost 1 base and J 8 bases, leaving 11 bases between the germline ends. Germline assignment: CDR1 GTSNPN and CDR2 SVGIG (reference sequence). The CDR3 covers 13 residues.

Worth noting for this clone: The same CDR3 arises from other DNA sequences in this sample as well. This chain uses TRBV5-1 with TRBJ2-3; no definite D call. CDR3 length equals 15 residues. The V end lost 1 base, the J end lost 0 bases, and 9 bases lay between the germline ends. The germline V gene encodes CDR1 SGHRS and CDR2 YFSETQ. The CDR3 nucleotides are TGCGCCAGCAGCTTGAGTACGGCTAGCACAGATACGCAGTATTTT. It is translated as CASSLSTASTDTQYF.

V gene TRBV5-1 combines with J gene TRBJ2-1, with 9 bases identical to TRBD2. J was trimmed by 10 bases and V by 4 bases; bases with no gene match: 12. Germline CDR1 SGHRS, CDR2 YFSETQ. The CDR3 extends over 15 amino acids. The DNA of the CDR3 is TGCGCCAGCAGCGGGGTAAGAGCGGGAGGTTCCGAGCAGTTCTTC. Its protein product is CASSGVRAGGSEQFF.